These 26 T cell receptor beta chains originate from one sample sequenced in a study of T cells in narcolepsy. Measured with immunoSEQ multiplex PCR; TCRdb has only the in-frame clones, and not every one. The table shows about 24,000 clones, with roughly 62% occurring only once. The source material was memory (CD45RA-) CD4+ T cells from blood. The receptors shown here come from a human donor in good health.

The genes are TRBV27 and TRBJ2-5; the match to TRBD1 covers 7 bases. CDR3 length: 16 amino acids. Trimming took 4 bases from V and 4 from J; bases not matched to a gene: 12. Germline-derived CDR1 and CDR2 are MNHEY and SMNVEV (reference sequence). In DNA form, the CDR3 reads TGTGCCAGCAGTTCGACAGGGTACCGGCGTAGAGAGACCCAGTACTTC. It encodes CASSSTGYRRRETQYF.

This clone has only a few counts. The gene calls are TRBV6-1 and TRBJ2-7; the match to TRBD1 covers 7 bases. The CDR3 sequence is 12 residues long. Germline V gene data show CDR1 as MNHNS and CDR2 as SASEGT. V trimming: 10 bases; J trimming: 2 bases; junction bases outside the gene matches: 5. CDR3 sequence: CATEGQAYEQYF. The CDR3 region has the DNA TGTGCCACCGAAGGACAGGCCTACGAGCAGTACTTC.

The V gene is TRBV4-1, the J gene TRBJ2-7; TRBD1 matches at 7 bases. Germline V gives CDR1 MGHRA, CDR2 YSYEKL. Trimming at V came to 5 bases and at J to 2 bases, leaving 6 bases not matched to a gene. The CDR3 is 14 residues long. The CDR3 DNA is TGCGCCAGCAGCTTCCTGACAGGGCCCTACGAGCAGTACTTC. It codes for CASSFLTGPYEQYF.

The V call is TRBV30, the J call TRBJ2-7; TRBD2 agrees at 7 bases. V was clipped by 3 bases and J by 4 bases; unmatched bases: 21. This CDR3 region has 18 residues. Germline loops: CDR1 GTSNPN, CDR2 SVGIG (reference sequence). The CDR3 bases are TGTGCCTGGAGCCCCGTCTTCCCACCTGGAGCGGGAAGGTACGAGCAGTACTTC. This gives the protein CAWSPVFPPGAGRYEQYF.

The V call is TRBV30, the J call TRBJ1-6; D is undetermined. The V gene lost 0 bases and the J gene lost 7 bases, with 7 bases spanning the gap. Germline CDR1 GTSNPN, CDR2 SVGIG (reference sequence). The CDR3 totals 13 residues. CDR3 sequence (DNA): TGTGCCTGGAGTGTAGTGGGGAATTCACCCCTCCACTTT. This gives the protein CAWSVVGNSPLHF.

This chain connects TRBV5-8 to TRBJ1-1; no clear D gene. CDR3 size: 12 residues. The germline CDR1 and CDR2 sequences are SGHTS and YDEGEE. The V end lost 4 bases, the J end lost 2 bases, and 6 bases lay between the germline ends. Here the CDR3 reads CASSPYNTEAFF. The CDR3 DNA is TGTGCCAGCAGCCCATATAACACTGAAGCTTTCTTT.

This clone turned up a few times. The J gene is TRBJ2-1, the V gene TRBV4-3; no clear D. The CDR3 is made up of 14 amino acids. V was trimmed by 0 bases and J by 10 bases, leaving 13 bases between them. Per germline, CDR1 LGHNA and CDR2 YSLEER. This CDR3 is CASSQEYAAAEQFF. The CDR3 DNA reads TGCGCCAGCAGCCAAGAATATGCGGCGGCCGAGCAGTTCTTC.

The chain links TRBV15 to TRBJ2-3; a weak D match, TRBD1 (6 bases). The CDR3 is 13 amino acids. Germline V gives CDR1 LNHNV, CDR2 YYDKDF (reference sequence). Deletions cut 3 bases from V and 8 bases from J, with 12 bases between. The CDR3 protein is CATSRGAIATQYF. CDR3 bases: TGTGCCACCAGCAGGGGGGCTATCGCTACGCAGTATTTT.

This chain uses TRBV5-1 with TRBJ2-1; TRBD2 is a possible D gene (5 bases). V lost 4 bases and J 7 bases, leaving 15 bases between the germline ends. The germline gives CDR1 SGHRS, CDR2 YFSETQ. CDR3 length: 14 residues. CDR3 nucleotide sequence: TGCGCCAGCAGCCCAACCCCCCAGCGGAATGAGCAGTTCTTC. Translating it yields CASSPTPQRNEQFF.

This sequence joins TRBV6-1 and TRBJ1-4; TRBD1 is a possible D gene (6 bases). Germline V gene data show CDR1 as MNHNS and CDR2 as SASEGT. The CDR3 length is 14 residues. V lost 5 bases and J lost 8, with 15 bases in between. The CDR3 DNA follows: TGTGCCAGCAGTCCCGGTACTACAGGGGAAAAACTGTTTTTT. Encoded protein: CASSPGTTGEKLFF.

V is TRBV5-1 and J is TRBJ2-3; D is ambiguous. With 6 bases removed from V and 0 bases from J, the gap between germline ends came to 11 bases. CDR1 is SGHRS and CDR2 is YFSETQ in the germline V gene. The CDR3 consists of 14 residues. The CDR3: CASTRTASTDTQYF. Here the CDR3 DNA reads TGCGCCAGCACACGGACCGCTAGCACAGATACGCAGTATTTT.

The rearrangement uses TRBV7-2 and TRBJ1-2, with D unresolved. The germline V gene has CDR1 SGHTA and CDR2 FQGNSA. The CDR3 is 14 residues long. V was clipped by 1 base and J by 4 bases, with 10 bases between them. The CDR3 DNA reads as TGTGCCAGCAGCTTAGAGCGGGGTAGCTATGGCTACACCTTC. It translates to CASSLERGSYGYTF.

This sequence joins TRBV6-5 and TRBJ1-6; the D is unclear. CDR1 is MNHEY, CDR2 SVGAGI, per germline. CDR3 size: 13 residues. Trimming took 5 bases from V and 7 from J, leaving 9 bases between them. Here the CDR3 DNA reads TGTGCCAGCAGTGAGGACGGGAATTCACCCCTCCACTTT. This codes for CASSEDGNSPLHF.

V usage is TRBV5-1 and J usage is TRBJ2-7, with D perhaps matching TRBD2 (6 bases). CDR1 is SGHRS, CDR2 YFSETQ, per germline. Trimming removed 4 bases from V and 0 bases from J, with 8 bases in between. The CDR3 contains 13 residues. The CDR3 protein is CASSISGSYEQYF. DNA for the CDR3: TGCGCCAGCAGCATTAGCGGCTCCTACGAGCAGTACTTC.

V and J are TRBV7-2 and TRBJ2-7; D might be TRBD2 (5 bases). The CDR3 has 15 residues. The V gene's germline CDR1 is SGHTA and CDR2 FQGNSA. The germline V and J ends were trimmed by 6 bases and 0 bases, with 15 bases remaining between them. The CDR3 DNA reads TGTGCCAGCAGTTACGACTACCCGAGCTCCTACGAGCAGTACTTC. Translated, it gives CASSYDYPSSYEQYF.

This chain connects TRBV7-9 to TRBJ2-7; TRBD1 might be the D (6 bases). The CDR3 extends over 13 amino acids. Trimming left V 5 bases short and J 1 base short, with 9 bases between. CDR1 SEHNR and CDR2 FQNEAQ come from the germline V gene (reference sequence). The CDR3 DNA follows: TGTGCCAGCAGCCAACAGGGTTCCTACGAGCAGTACTTC. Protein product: CASSQQGSYEQYF. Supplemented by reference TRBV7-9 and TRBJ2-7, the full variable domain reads DTGVSQNPRHKITKRGQNVTFRCDPISEHNRLYWYRQTLGQGPEFLTYFQNEAQLEKSRLLSDRFSAERPKGSFSTLEIQRTEQGDSAMYLCASSQQGSYEQYFGPGTRLTVT.

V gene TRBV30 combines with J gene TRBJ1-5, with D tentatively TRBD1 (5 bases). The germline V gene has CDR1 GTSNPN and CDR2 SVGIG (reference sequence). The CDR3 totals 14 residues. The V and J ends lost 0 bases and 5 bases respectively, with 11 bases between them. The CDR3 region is CAWSVGAGHQPQHF. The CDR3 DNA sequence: TGTGCCTGGAGTGTAGGGGCAGGGCATCAGCCCCAGCATTTT.

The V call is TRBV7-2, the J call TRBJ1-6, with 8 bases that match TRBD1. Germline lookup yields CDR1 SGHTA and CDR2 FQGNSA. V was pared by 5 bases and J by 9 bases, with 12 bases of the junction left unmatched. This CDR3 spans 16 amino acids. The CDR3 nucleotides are TGTGCCAGCAGCATCTCAGGGGGCCGCTTTGGTTCACCCCTCCACTTT. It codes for CASSISGGRFGSPLHF. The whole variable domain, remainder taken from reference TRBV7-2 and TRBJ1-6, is GAGVSQSPSNKVTEKGKDVELRCDPISGHTALYWYRQSLGQGLEFLIYFQGNSAPDKSGLPSDRFSAERTGGSVSTLTIQRTQQEDSAVYLCASSISGGRFGSPLHFGNGTRLTVT.

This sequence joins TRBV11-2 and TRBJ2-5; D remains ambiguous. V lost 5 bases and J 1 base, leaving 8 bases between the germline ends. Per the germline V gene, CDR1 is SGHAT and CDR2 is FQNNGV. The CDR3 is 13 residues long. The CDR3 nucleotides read TGTGCCAGCAGCCTCAGCTTCCAAGAGACCCAGTACTTC. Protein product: CASSLSFQETQYF.

DNA of the CDR3: TGTGCCAGCAGTGACGGGGCAGGGGGCCGTCGGGAGACCCAGTACTTC. Translated: CASSDGAGGRRETQYF. The gene calls are TRBV6-1 and TRBJ2-5; TRBD1 agrees at 8 bases. This CDR3 has 16 amino acids. Trimming cost V 3 bases and J 5 bases; bases outside gene matches: 11. Per germline, CDR1 MNHNS and CDR2 SASEGT.

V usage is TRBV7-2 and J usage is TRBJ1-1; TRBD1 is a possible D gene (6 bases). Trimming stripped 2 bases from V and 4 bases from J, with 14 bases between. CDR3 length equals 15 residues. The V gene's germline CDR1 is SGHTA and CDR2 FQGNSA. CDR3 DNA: TGTGCCAGCAGCTTATTTACCGGGACACCCACTGAAGCTTTCTTT. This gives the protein CASSLFTGTPTEAFF.

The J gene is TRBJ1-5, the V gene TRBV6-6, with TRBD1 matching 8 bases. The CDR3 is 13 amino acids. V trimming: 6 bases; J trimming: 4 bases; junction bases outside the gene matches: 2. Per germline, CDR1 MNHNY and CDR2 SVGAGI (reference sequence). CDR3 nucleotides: TGTGCCAGCAGAGGACAGGGAAATCAGCCCCAGCATTTT. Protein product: CASRGQGNQPQHF.

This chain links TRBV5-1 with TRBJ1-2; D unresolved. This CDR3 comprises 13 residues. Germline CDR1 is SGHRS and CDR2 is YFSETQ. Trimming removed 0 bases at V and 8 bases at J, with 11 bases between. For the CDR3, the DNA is TGCGCCAGCAGCTTGGCCCCACAAGGGGGCTACACCTTC. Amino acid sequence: CASSLAPQGGYTF. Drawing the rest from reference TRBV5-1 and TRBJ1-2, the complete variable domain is KAGVTQTPRYLIKTRGQQVTLSCSPISGHRSVSWYQQTPGQGLQFLFEYFSETQRNKGNFPGRFSGRQFSNSRSEMNVSTLELGDSALYLCASSLAPQGGYTFGSGTRLTVV.

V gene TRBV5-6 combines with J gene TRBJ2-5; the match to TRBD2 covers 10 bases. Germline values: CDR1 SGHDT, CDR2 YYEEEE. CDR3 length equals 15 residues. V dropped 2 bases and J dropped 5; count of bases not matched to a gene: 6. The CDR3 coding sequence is TGTGCCAGCAGCTTTGGGGGACTAGCGCGGGAGACCCAGTACTTC. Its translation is CASSFGGLARETQYF.

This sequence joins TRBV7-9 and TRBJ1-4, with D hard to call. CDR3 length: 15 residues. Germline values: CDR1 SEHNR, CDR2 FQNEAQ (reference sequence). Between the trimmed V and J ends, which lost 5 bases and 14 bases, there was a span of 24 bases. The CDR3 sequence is CASSPRGSKPGGLFF. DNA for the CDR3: TGTGCCAGCAGCCCAAGAGGCAGTAAACCAGGAGGGCTGTTTTTT.

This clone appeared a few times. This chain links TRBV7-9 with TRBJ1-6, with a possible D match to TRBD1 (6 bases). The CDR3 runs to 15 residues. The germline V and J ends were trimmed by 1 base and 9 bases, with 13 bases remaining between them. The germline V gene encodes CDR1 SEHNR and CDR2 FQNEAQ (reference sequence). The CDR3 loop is CASSLEGIGGSPLHF. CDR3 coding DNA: TGTGCCAGCAGCTTAGAAGGGATAGGGGGTTCACCCCTCCACTTT.